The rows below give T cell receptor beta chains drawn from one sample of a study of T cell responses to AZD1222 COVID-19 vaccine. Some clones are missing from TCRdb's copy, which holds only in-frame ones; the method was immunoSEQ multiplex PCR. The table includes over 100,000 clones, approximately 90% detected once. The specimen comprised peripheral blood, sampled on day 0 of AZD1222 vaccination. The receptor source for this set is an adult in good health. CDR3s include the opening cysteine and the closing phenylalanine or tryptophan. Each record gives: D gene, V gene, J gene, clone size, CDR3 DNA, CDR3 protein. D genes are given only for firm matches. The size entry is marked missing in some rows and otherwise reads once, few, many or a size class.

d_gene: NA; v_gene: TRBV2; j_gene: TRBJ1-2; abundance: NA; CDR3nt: TGTGCCACCATCCCCTTCGCATCCTATGGCTACACCTTC; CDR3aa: CATIPFASYGYTF
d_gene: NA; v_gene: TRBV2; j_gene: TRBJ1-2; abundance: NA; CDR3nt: TGTGCCACCGGAGTCACGGCGGCTAACTATGGCTACACCTTC; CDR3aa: CATGVTAANYGYTF
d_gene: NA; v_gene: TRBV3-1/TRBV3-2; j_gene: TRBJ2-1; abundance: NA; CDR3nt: TGTGCCAGCAGCGTGGGGGGTCCCTTCCATTCCGACAATGAGCAGTTCTTC; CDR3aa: CASSVGGPFHSDNEQFF
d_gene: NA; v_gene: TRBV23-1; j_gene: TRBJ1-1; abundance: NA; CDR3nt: TGCGCCAGCAGTCGAGATCAGCCGGACCCAGAAGGAACTTTCTTT; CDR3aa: CASSRDQPDPEGTFF
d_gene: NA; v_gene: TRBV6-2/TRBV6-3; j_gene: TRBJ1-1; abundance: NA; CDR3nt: TGTGCCAGCAGTTGGGTCCCGCAACTTGAAGCTTTCTTT; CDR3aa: CASSWVPQLEAFF
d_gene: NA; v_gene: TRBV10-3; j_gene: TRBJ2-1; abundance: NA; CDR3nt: TGTGCCATCAGTGGGTCGACAAACAATGAGCAGTTCTTC; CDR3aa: CAISGSTNNEQFF
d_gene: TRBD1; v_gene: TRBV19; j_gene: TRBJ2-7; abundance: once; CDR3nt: TGTGCCAGTAGTCAAAACCACAGGGGCGCAACCTACGAGCAGTACTTC; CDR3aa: CASSQNHRGATYEQYF
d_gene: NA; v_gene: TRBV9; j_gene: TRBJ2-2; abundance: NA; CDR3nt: TGTGCCAGCAGCGTAACAGGGTCGAGCACCGGGGAGCTGTTTTTT; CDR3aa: CASSVTGSSTGELFF
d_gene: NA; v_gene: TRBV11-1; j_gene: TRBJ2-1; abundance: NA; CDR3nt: TGTGCCAGCAGCTTAGAGCGGCCCTACAATGAGCAGTTCTTC; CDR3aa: CASSLERPYNEQFF
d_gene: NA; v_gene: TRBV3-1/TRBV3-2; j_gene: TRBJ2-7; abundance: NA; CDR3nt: TGTGCCAGCAGCCAAGTAATCCGGAGCGAGCAGTACTTC; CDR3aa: CASSQVIRSEQYF
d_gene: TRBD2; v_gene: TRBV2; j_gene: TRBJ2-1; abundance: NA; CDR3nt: TGTGCCAGCAGTGGGACTAGCGGGTCCTCCTACAATGAGCAGTTCTTC; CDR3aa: CASSGTSGSSYNEQFF
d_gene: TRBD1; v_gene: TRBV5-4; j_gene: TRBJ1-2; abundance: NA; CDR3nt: TGTGCCAGCAGCACGGGACAGGGGGTGGTTGGCTACACCTTC; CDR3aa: CASSTGQGVVGYTF
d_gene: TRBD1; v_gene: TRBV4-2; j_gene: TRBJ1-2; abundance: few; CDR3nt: TGTGCCAGCAGCTCTGGTGAGACAGGGGATGACTATGGCTACACCTTC; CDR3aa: CASSSGETGDDYGYTF
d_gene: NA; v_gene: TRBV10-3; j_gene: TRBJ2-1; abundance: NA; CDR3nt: TGTGCCATCAGTGGACAGGCCTCCGAGCAGTTCTTC; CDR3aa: CAISGQASEQFF
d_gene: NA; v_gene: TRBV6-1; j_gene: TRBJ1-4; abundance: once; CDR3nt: TGTGCCAGCAGTGAGGGCCCCTTCGAAAAACTGTTTTTT; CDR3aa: CASSEGPFEKLFF
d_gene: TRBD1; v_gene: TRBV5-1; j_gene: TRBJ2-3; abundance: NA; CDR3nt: TGCGCCAGCAGCGCCGGGACAGGGGGAATCGGCACAGATACGCAGTATTTT; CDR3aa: CASSAGTGGIGTDTQYF
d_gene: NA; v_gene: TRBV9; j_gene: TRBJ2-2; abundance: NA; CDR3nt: TGTGCCAGCAGCCCCTATGGCAGGAACACCGGGGAGCTGTTTTTT; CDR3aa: CASSPYGRNTGELFF
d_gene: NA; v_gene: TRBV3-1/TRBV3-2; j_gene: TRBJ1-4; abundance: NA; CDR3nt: TGTGCCAGCAGGTTGACGGGAAATGAAAAACTGTTTTTT; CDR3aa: CASRLTGNEKLFF
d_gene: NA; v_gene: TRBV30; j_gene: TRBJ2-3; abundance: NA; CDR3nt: TGTGCCTGGAGTGTAGGGGGGGCAGATACGCAGTATTTT; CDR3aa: CAWSVGGADTQYF
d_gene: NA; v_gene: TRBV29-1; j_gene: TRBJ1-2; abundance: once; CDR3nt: TGCAGCGTTGATACCTATGGCTACACCTTC; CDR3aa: CSVDTYGYTF
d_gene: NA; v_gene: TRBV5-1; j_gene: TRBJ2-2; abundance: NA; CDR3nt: TGCGCCAGCAGGACGGGCGCCACCGGGGAGCTGTTTTTT; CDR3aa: CASRTGATGELFF
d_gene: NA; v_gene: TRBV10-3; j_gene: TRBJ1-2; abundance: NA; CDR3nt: TGTGCCATCTCGGACGGATTTGTGGGGGGCTACACCTTC; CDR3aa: CAISDGFVGGYTF